Listed below are T cell receptor beta chains from one sample, sequenced in a study of follicular helper T cells after annual influenza vaccination. Some clones are missing from TCRdb's copy, which holds only in-frame ones; the method was immunoSEQ multiplex PCR. The table records 7,000 to 9,000 clones, around four fifths of them present only once. Sequencing used CXCR5+ CD38- circulating T follicular helper cells from blood, obtained on the day of influenza vaccination. The receptors originated from an adult who received the influenza vaccine. Each CDR3 is given with its conserved first and last residue. A D gene is named only where the DNA matches it firmly. Some rows mark clone size as missing; the rest say once, few, many or name a class of expanded clone.

TRBD1	-	TRBJ2-7	TRBV29-1	CSATKGQDYEQYF	TGCAGCGCTACAAAAGGACAGGACTACGAGCAGTACTTC
-	-	TRBJ1-1	TRBV19	CASSFGTGTEAFF	TGTGCCAGTAGCTTCGGAACGGGGACTGAAGCTTTCTTT
-	-	TRBJ2-5	TRBV7-2	CASSSQPGQETQYF	TGTGCCAGCAGCTCTCAGCCAGGACAAGAGACCCAGTACTTC
TRBD2	few	TRBJ2-3	TRBV7-3	CASSLRPSGSTDTQYF	TGTGCCAGCAGCTTAAGGCCTAGCGGTAGCACAGATACGCAGTATTTT
TRBD1	few	TRBJ1-2	TRBV4-1	CASSQEQGADYGYTF	TGCGCCAGCAGCCAAGAACAGGGGGCTGACTATGGCTACACCTTC
-	-	TRBJ1-2	TRBV5-4	CASSLDQRSYGYTF	TGTGCCAGCAGCTTGGACCAGCGCTCCTATGGCTACACCTTC
-	-	TRBJ2-5	TRBV27	CASSMRARETQYF	TGTGCCAGCAGTATGAGGGCCCGGGAGACCCAGTACTTC
-	-	TRBJ1-5	TRBV28	CASTPRGGHQPQHF	TGTGCCAGCACCCCACGTGGGGGGCACCAGCCCCAGCATTTT
TRBD1	-	TRBJ2-4	TRBV25-1	CASSETGPNIQYF	TGTGCCAGCAGTGAGACAGGGCCAAACATTCAGTACTTC
TRBD2	-	TRBJ2-7	TRBV2	CASRRASGNYEQYF	TGTGCCAGCAGGCGGGCTAGCGGGAACTACGAGCAGTACTTC
TRBD2	-	TRBJ2-3	TRBV4-2	CASSPGISGNTDTQYF	TGTGCCAGCAGCCCCGGAATTAGCGGGAACACAGATACGCAGTATTTT
TRBD2	-	TRBJ2-3	TRBV7-9	CASSLRGVITDTQYF	TGTGCCAGCAGCTTGCGGGGGGTAATCACAGATACGCAGTATTTT
-	-	TRBJ2-7	TRBV5-6	CASSPAGRDEQYF	TGTGCCAGCAGCCCAGCGGGCCGCGACGAGCAGTACTTC
TRBD2	-	TRBJ2-1	TRBV5-4	CASSRGREGRGTDNEQFF	TGTGCCAGCAGCCGCGGACGGGAAGGGCGGGGGACGGACAATGAGCAGTTCTTC
TRBD1	-	TRBJ2-7	TRBV2	CASSEQQGMTYEQYF	TGTGCCAGCAGTGAACAACAGGGGATGACCTACGAGCAGTACTTC
-	-	TRBJ2-7	TRBV28	CASSLMGSEQYF	TGTGCCAGCAGTTTAATGGGGTCCGAGCAGTACTTC
-	-	TRBJ2-3	TRBV6-6	CASRLQEDTQYF	TGTGCCAGCAGATTACAGGAGGATACGCAGTATTTT
-	-	TRBJ2-7	TRBV7-8	CASSFAGSPYEQYF	TGTGCCAGCAGCTTTGCCGGGAGCCCCTACGAGCAGTACTTC
-	-	TRBJ2-1	TRBV7-2	CASSLAMSGAGEQFF	TGTGCCAGCAGCTTAGCGATGTCAGGGGCGGGTGAGCAGTTCTTC
-	-	TRBJ2-7	TRBV29-1	CSASQQDGPYEQYF	TGCAGCGCTTCTCAACAGGACGGCCCCTACGAGCAGTACTTC
TRBD1	once	TRBJ1-3	TRBV2	CASSELPGGSGNTIYF	TGTGCCAGCAGTGAGCTTCCAGGGGGGTCTGGAAACACCATATATTTT
-	once	TRBJ1-1	TRBV5-1	CASSLGSNTEAFF	TGCGCCAGCAGCTTAGGGTCGAACACTGAAGCTTTCTTT
-	-	TRBJ2-2	TRBV6-1	CASRGTAMGTGELFF	TGTGCCAGCAGGGGGACCGCGATGGGCACCGGGGAGCTGTTTTTT
-	-	TRBJ2-1	TRBV28	CASSLQGRNEQFF	TGTGCCAGCAGCCTACAGGGTCGCAATGAGCAGTTCTTC
-	-	TRBJ2-3	TRBV30	CAWSGRGDTQYF	TGTGCCTGGAGCGGCAGGGGAGATACGCAGTATTTT
-	-	TRBJ2-3	TRBV7-2	CASTPRRVSTDTQYF	TGTGCCAGCACCCCGAGGAGGGTAAGCACAGATACGCAGTATTTT
TRBD1	-	TRBJ2-5	TRBV19	CASSDRGRLQETQYF	TGTGCCAGTAGTGACAGGGGGAGACTCCAAGAGACCCAGTACTTC
-	-	TRBJ2-2	TRBV9	CASSVEEGNTGELFF	TGTGCCAGCAGCGTAGAGGAGGGTAACACCGGGGAGCTGTTTTTT
TRBD1	-	TRBJ1-3	TRBV19	CASGTVYSGNTIYF	TGTGCCAGTGGGACAGTCTACTCTGGAAACACCATATATTTT
-	-	TRBJ2-5	TRBV10-3	CAIKSAGQGQETQYF	TGTGCCATCAAGTCGGCCGGGCAGGGACAAGAGACCCAGTACTTC
-	-	TRBJ1-3	TRBV6-1	CASYYPSGNTIYF	TGTGCCAGCTATTACCCCTCTGGAAACACCATATATTTT
-	once	TRBJ2-1	TRBV5-1	CASSLAGSTYNEQFF	TGCGCCAGCAGCTTGGCAGGGAGCACCTACAATGAGCAGTTCTTC
-	-	TRBJ2-7	TRBV30	CAWSRPGQGLSYEQYF	TGTGCCTGGAGCCGCCCGGGGCAGGGGCTTTCCTACGAGCAGTACTTC
TRBD2	-	TRBJ2-1	TRBV27	CASRGMLSGAQSSYNEQFF	TGTGCCAGCAGGGGTATGCTTAGCGGGGCCCAAAGCTCCTACAATGAGCAGTTCTTC
TRBD1	-	TRBJ1-1	TRBV29-1	CSVADRLNTEAFF	TGCAGCGTTGCGGACAGGCTGAACACTGAAGCTTTCTTT
-	-	TRBJ2-3	TRBV2	CASSVEGRTDTQYF	TGTGCCAGCAGTGTGGAGGGGCGGACAGATACGCAGTATTTT
-	-	TRBJ1-5	TRBV23-1	CASSLPRTLKPQHF	TGCGCCAGCAGTCTCCCTCGGACCCTGAAACCCCAGCATTTT
TRBD1	-	TRBJ2-5	TRBV4-2	CASSRGDRGRQETQYF	TGTGCCAGCAGCCGCGGCGACAGGGGGCGACAAGAGACCCAGTACTTC
-	-	TRBJ2-1	TRBV6-5	CASSYSKGNEQFF	TGTGCCAGCAGTTACTCGAAAGGTAATGAGCAGTTCTTC
-	-	TRBJ1-6	TRBV19	CASSIGNSPLHF	TGTGCCAGTAGTATTGGGAATTCACCCCTCCACTTT
-	-	TRBJ2-6	TRBV28	CARVRGSGANVLTF	TGTGCCAGGGTGCGCGGGTCTGGGGCCAACGTCCTGACTTTC
-	-	TRBJ1-5	TRBV19	CASSIFGDSNQPQHF	TGTGCCAGTAGTATCTTTGGTGATAGCAATCAGCCCCAGCATTTT
-	-	TRBJ2-7	TRBV15	CATSRDTSGEQYF	TGTGCCACCTCCCGGGACACCTCGGGCGAGCAGTACTTC
-	-	TRBJ2-5	TRBV29-1	CSVEPVQETQYF	TGCAGCGTTGAACCCGTTCAAGAGACCCAGTACTTC
TRBD2	once	TRBJ2-5	TRBV4-1	CASSQMTSGFSGETQYF	TGCGCCAGCAGCCAAATGACTAGCGGCTTTTCAGGGGAGACCCAGTACTTC